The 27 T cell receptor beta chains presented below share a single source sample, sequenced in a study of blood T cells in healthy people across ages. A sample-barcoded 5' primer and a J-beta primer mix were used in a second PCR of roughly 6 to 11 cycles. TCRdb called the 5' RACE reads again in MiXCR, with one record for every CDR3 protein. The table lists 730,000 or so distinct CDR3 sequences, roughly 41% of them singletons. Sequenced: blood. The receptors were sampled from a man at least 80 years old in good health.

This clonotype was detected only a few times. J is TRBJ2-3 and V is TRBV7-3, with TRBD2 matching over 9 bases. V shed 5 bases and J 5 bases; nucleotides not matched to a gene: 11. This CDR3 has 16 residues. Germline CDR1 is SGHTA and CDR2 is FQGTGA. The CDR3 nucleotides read TGTGCCAGCAGCGCAACACTAGCGGGTGGTGGAGATACGCAGTATTTT. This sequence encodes CASSATLAGGGDTQYF.

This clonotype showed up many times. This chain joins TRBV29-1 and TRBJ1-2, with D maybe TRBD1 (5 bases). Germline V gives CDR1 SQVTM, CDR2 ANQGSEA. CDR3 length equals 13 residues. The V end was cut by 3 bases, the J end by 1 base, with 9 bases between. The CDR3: CSVDRDDNYGYTF. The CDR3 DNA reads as TGCAGCGTTGACAGGGACGATAACTATGGCTACACCTTC.

The CDR3 here is CASSVASGRGLDGYTF. The DNA of the CDR3 is TGTGCCAGCAGCGTAGCTTCGGGCAGGGGGCTCGATGGCTACACCTTC. The chain is built from TRBV9 and TRBJ1-2; 8 bases are shared with TRBD1. The V segment lost 0 bases and the J segment 6 bases; nucleotides outside the gene matches: 10. The CDR3 contains 16 residues. Per the germline V gene, CDR1 is SGDLS and CDR2 is YYNGEE.

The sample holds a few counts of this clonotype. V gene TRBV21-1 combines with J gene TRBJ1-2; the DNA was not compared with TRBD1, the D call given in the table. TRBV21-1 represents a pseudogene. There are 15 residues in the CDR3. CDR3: CASSKGRATLKGYTF. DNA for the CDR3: TGTGCCAGCAGCAAGGGTCGTGCAACCCTGAAGGGCTACACCTTC.

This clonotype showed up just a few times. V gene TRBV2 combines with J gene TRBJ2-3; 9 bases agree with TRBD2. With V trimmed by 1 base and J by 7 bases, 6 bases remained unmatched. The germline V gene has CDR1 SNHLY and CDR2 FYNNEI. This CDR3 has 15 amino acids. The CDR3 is CASSEEAGGWYTQYF. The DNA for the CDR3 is TGTGCCAGCAGTGAAGAAGCGGGGGGATGGTATACGCAGTATTTT. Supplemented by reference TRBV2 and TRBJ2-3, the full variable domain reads EPEVTQTPSHQVTQMGQEVILRCVPISNHLYFYWYRQILGQKVEFLVSFYNNEISEKSEIFDDQFSVERPDGSNFTLKIRSTKLEDSAMYFCASSEEAGGWYTQYFGPGTRLTVL.

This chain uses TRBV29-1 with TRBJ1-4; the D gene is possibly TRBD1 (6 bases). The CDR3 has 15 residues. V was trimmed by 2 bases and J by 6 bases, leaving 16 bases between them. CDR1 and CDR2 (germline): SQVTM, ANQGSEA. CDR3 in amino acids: CSVEKWFRGHEKLFF. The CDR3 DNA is TGCAGCGTTGAAAAATGGTTCAGGGGACATGAAAAACTGTTTTTT.

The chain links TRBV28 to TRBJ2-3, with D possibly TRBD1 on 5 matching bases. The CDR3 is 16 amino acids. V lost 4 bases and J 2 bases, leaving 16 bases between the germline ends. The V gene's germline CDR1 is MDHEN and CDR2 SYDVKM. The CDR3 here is CASSSRGGTLTDTQYF. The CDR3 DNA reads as TGTGCCAGCAGTTCTAGGGGTGGCACCCTCACAGATACGCAGTATTTT.

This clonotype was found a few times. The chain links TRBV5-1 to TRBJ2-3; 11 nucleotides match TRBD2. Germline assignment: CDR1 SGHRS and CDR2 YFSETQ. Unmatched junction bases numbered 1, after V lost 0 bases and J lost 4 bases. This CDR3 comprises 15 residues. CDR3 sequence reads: CASSLALAGADTQYF. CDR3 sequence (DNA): TGCGCCAGCAGCTTGGCACTAGCGGGGGCAGATACGCAGTATTTT.

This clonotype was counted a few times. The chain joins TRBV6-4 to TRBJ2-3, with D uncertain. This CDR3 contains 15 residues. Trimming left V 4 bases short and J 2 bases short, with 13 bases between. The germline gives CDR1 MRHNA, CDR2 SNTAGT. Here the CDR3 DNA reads TGTGCCAGCAGTGTTGACAAATCCAACACAGATACGCAGTATTTT. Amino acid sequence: CASSVDKSNTDTQYF.

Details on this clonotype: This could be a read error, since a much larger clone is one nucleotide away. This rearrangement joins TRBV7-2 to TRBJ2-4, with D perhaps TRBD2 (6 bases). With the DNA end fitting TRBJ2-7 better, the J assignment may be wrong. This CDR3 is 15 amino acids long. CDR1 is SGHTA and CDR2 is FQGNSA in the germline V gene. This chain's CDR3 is CASSPVRGTADEQYF. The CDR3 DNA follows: TGTGCCAGCAGCCCAGTGCGCGGGACGGCCGACGAGCAGTACTTC.

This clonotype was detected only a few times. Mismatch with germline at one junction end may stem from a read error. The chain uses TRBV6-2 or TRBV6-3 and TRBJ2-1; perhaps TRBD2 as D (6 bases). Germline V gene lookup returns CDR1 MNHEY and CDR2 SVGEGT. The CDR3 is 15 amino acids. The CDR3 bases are TGTGTCAGCAGTAAGAGCGGGCCTGTCTACAATGAGCAGTTCTTC. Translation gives CVSSKSGPVYNEQFF.

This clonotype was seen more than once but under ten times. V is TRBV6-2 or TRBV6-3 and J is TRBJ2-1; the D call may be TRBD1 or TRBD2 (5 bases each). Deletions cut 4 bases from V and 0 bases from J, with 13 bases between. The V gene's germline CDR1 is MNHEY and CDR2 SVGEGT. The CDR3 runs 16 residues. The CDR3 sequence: CASSSNRGSSYNEQFF. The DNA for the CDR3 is TGTGCCAGCAGTTCAAACCGGGGCTCCTCCTACAATGAGCAGTTCTTC.

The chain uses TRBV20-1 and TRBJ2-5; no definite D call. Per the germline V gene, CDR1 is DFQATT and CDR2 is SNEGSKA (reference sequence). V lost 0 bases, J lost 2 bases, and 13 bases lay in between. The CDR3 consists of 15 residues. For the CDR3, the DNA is TGCAGTGCTAGAGATAGGATAGCTTGGCAAGAGACCCAGTACTTC. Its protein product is CSARDRIAWQETQYF.

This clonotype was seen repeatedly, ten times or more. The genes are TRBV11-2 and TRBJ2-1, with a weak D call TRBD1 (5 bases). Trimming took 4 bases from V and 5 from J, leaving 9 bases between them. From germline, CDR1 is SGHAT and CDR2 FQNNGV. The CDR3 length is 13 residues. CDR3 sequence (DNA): TGTGCCAGCAGCTATGACAGAAACAATGAGCAGTTCTTC. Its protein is CASSYDRNNEQFF.

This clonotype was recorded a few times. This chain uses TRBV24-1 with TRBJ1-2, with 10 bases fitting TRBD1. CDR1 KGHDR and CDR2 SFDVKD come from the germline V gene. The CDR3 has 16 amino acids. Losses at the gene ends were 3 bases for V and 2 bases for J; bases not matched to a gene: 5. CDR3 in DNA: TGTGCCACCAGTGATCCGGGACAGGGGCAGAACTATGGCTACACCTTC. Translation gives CATSDPGQGQNYGYTF.

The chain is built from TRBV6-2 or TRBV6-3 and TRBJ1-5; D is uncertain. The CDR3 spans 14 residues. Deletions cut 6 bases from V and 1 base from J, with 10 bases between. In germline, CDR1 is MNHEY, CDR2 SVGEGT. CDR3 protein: CASSNLGSNQPQHF. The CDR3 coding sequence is TGTGCCAGCAGCAACCTGGGAAGCAATCAGCCCCAGCATTTT.

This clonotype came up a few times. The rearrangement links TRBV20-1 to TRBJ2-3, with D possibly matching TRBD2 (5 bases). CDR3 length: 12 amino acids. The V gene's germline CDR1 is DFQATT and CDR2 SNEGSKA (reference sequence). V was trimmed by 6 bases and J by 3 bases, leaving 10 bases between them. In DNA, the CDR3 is TGCAGTGCCGTAGAGGGTACAGATACGCAGTATTTT. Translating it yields CSAVEGTDTQYF.

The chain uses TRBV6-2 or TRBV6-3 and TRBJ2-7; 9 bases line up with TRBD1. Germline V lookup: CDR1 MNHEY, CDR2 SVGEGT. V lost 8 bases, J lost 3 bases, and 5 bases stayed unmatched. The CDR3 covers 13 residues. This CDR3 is CASQGQGVYEQYF. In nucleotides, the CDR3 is TGTGCCAGCCAGGGACAGGGAGTCTACGAGCAGTACTTC.

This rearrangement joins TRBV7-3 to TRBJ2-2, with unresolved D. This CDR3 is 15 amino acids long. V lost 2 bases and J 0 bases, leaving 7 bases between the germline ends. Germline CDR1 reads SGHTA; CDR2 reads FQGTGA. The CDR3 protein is CASSLGLTNTGELFF. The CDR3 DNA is TGTGCCAGCAGCTTAGGTTTAACGAACACCGGGGAGCTGTTTTTT.

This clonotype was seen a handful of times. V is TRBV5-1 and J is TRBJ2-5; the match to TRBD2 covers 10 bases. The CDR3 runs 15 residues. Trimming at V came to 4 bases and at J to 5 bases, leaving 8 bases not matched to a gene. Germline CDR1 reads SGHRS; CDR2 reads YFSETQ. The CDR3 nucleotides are TGCGCCAGCAGCGAGGCTAGCGGGAGATCCGAGACCCAGTACTTC. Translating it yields CASSEASGRSETQYF.

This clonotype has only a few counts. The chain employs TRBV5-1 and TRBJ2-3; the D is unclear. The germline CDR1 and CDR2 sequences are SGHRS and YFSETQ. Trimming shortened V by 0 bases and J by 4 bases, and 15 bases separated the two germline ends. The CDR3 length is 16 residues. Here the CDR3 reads CASSLGFKARPDTQYF. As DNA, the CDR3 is TGCGCCAGCAGCTTGGGTTTTAAGGCCCGCCCAGATACGCAGTATTTT.

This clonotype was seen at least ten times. CDR3 bases: TGTGCCAGCAGTACCCTCCAGCGGGGGGAAAGCGGGGAGCTGTTTTTT. Translation gives CASSTLQRGESGELFF. V and J are TRBV6-2 or TRBV6-3 and TRBJ2-2, with 9 nucleotides matching TRBD2. The CDR3 loop spans 16 amino acids. With 5 bases clipped from V and 7 bases from J, the junction kept 11 bases outside the gene matches. The germline V gene encodes CDR1 MNHEY and CDR2 SVGEGT.

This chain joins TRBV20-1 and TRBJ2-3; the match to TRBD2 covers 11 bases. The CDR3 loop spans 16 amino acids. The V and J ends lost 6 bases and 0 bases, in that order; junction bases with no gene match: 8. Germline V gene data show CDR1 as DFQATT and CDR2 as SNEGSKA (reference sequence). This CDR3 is CSAISGTSGSTDTQYF. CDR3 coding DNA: TGCAGTGCCATATCCGGGACTAGCGGAAGCACAGATACGCAGTATTTT.

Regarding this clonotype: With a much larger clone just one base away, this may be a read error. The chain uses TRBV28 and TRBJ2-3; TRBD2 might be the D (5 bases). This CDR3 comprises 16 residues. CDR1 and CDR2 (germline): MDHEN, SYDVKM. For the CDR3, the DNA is TGTGCCAGCAGTTCCGTCTCTAGCTCTAGCACAGAGACGCAGTATTTT. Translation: CASSSVSSSSTETQYF.

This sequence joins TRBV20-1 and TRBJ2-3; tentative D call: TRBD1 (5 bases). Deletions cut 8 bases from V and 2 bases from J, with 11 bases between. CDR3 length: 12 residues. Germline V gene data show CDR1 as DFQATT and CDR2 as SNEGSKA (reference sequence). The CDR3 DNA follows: TGCAGTACCAGGGTCTCCACAGATACGCAGTATTTT. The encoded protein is CSTRVSTDTQYF.

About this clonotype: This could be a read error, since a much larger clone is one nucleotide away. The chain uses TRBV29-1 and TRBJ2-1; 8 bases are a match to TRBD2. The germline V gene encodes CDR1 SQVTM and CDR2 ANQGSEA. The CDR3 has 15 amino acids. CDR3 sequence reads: CSVFTLAVSCNEQFF. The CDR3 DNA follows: TGCAGCGTTTTCACACTAGCGGTCTCCTGCAATGAGCAGTTCTTC.

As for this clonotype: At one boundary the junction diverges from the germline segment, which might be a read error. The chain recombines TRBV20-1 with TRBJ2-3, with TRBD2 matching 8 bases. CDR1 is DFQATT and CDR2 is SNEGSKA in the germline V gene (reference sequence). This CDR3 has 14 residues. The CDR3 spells CSARAGGGTDMQYF. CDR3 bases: TGCAGTGCTAGAGCCGGGGGGGGCACAGATATGCAGTATTTT.